This TCR beta chain was captured in a study of blood T cell repertoires in COVID-19. Clones were read by immunoSEQ multiplex PCR, and TCRdb kept only the in-frame ones, dropping some. This sample has around 700,000 clones, with 90% found just once. The V and J ends lost 6 bases and 10 bases, in that order; junction bases with no gene match: 11. The germline gives CDR1 LNHDA, CDR2 SQIVND (reference sequence). The CDR3 runs to 14 residues. The chain employs TRBV19 and TRBJ1-2, with TRBD1 identical over 10 bases. The sequenced sample consisted of peripheral blood. The sequence came from a woman younger than 35 with acute or convalescent COVID-19. The CDR3 spells CASRSSADRGDYTF. CDR3 sequence (DNA): TGTGCCAGTAGATCAAGTGCGGACAGGGGGGACTACACCTTC.